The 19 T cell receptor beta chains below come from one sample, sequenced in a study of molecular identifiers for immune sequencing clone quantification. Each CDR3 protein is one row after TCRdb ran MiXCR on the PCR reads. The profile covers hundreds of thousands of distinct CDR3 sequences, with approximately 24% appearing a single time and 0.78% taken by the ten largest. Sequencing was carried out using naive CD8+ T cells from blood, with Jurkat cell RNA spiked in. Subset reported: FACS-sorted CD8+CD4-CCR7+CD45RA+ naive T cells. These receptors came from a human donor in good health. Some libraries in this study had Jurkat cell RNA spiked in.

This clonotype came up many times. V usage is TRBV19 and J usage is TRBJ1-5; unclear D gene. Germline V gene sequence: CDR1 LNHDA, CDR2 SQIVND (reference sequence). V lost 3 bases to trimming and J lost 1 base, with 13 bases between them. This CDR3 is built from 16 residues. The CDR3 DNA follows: TGTGCCAGTAGTATGATCCCCCAGGCGAGCAATCAGCCCCAGCATTTT. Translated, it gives CASSMIPQASNQPQHF.

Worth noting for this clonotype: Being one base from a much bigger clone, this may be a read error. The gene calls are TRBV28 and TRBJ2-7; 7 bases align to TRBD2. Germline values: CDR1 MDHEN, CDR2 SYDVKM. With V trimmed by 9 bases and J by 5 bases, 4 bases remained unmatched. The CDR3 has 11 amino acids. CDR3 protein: CARQGGHEQYF. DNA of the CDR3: TGTGCCAGGCAGGGAGGGCACGAGCAGTACTTC.

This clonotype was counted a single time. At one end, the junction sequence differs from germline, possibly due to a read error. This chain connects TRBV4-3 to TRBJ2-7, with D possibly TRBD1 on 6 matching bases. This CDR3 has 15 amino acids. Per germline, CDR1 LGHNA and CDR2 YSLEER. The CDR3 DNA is TGCGCCAGCAGCCAGGGGGCAGGGTTATCCTACGAGCTGTACTTC. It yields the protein CASSQGAGLSYELYF.

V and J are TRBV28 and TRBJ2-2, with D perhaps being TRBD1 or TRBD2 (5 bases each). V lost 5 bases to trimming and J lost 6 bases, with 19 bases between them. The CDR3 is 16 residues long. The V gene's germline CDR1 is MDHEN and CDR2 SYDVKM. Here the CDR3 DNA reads TGTGCCAGCAGTCCCGTGGGGGAATCCATGTCCGGGGAGCTGTTTTTT. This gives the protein CASSPVGESMSGELFF.

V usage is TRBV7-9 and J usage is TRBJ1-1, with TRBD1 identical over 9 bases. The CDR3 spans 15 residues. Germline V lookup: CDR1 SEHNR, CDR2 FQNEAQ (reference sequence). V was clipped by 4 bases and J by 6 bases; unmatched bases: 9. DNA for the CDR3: TGTGCCAGCAGCTACCCCGGGACAGGGTTTTCTGAAGCTTTCTTT. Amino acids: CASSYPGTGFSEAFF.

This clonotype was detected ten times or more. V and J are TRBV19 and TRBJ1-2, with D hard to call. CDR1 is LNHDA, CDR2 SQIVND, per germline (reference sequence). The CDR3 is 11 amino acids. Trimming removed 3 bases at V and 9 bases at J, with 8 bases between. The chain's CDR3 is CASSIGRSYTF. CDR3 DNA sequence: TGTGCCAGTAGTATTGGACGAAGCTACACCTTC. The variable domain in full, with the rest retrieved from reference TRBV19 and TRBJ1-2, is DGGITQSPKYLFRKEGQNVTLSCEQNLNHDAMYWYRQDPGQGLRLIYYSQIVNDFQKGDIAEGYSVSREKKESFPLTVTSAQKNPTAFYLCASSIGRSYTFGSGTRLTVV.

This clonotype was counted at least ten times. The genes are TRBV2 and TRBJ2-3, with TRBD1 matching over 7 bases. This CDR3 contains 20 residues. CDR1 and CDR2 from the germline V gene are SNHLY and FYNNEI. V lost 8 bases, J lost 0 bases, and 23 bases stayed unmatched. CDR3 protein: CASSTDRDSQSPTSTDTQYF. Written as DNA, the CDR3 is TGTGCCAGCTCCACTGACCGGGACAGTCAGTCTCCTACTAGCACAGATACGCAGTATTTT.

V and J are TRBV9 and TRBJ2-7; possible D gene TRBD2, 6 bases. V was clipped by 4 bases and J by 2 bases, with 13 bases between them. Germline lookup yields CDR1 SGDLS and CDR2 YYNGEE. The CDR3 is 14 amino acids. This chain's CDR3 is CASSSDGSPYEQYF. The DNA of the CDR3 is TGTGCCAGCAGCTCAGACGGGAGTCCCTACGAGCAGTACTTC.

The DNA for the CDR3 is TGTGCCAGCAGCAAACTCCTAGCGGGAGCTTCAGATACGCAGTATTTT. This translates into CASSKLLAGASDTQYF. The rearrangement uses TRBV27 and TRBJ2-3; TRBD2 matches at 10 bases. Germline V gene sequence: CDR1 MNHEY, CDR2 SMNVEV (reference sequence). V gave up 6 bases and J gave up 4 bases; unmatched junction bases: 10. The CDR3 has 16 amino acids.

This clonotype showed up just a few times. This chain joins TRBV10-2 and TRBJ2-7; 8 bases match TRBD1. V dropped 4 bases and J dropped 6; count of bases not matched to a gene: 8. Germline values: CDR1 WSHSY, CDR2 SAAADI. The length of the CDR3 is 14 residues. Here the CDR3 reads CASSGQPTGAEQYF. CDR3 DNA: TGCGCCAGCAGTGGCCAACCGACAGGGGCCGAGCAGTACTTC.

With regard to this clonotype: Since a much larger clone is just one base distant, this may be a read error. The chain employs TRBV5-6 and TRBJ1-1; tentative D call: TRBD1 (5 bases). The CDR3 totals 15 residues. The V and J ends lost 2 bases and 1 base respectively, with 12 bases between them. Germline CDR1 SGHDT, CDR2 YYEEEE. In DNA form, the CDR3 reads TGTGCCAGCAGCTTATGGGGACGGACGAACACTGAAGCTTTCTTT. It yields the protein CASSLWGRTNTEAFF.

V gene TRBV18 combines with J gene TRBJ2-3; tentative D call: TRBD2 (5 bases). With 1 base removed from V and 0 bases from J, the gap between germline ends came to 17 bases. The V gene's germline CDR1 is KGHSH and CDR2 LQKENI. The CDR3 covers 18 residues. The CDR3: CASSPRTMVAHSTDTQYF. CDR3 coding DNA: TGTGCCAGCTCACCACGGACGATGGTAGCGCATAGCACAGATACGCAGTATTTT.

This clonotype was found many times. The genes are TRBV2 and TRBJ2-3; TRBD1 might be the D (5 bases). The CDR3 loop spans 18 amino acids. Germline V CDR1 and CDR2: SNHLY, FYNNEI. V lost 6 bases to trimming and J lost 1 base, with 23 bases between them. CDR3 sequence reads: CASSTPSAAGIRTDTQYF. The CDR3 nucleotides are TGTGCCAGCAGCACCCCATCCGCAGCAGGGATCCGCACAGATACGCAGTATTTT.

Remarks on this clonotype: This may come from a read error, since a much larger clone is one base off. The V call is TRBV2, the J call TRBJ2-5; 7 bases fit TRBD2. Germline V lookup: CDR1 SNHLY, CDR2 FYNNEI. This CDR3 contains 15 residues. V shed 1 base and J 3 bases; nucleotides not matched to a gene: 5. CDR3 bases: TGTGCCAGCAGTGAAGACCGGGACTATAAAGAGACCCAGTACTTC. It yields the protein CASSEDRDYKETQYF.

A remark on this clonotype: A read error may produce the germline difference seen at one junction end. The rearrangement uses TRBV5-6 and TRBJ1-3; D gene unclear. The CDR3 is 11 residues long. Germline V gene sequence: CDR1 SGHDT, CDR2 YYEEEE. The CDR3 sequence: CASSQGNTVYF. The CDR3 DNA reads TGTGCCAGCAGTCAAGGAAACACCGTATATTTT. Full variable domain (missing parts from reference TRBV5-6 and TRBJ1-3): DAGVTQSPTHLIKTRGQQVTLRCSPKSGHDTVSWYQQALGQGPQFIFQYYEEEERQRGNFPDRFSGHQFPNYSSELNVNALLLGDSALYLCASSQGNTVYFGEGSWLTVV.

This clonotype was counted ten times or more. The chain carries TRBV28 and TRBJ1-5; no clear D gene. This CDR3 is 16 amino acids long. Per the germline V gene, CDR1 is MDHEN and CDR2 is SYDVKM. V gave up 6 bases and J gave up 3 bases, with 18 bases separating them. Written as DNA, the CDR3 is TGTGCCAGCAGCCCGGCGGGCAACGTTAACAATCAGCCCCAGCATTTT. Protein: CASSPAGNVNNQPQHF.

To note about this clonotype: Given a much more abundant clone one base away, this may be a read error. CDR3 coding DNA: TGTGCCAGCAGCTCTTTACAGGGGGGTCAAGAGGCCCAGTACTTC. Amino acid sequence: CASSSLQGGQEAQYF. The chain employs TRBV13 and TRBJ2-5, with 8 nucleotides matching TRBD1. Germline assignment: CDR1 PRHDT and CDR2 FYEKMQ (reference sequence). The CDR3 is made up of 15 amino acids.

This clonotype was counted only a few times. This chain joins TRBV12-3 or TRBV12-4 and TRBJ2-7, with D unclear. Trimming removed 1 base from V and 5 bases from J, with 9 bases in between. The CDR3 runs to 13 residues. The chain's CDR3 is CASSLGHMNEQYF. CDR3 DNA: TGTGCCAGCAGTTTAGGCCACATGAACGAGCAGTACTTC.

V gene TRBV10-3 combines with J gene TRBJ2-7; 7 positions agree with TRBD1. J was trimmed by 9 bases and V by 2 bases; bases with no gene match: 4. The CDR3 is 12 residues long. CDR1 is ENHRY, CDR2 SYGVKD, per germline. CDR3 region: CAISEGQAGQYF. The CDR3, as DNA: TGTGCCATCAGTGAGGGACAGGCAGGGCAGTACTTC.